The rows below give T cell receptor beta chains drawn from one sample of a study of immune cell composition in non-small cell lung cancer. The assay was immunoSEQ multiplex PCR, and TCRdb's table has in-frame clones only and misses some. Found here are some 5,000 clones, approximately 78% of them singletons; the top ten hold around a sixth. The specimen was lung tumor tissue. The source is a human donor with non-small cell lung cancer. The CDR3 runs from the conserved cysteine through the conserved F or W. A D gene is named only where the DNA matches it firmly. Only part of the rows carry a size: once, few, many, or a class if the clone is expanded.

d_gene: -
j_gene: TRBJ1-2
v_gene: TRBV4-2
abundance: -
CDR3nt: TGTGCCAGCAGCCAAGATGACAGGTCTAACTATGGCTACACCTTC
CDR3aa: CASSQDDRSNYGYTF

d_gene: -
j_gene: TRBJ1-4
v_gene: TRBV4-3
abundance: -
CDR3nt: TGCGCCAGCAGCCAAGGGGCCCAGCCGGAACTAGAAAAATTGTTTTTT
CDR3aa: CASSQGAQPELEKLFF

d_gene: TRBD1
j_gene: TRBJ2-7
v_gene: TRBV29-1
abundance: -
CDR3nt: TGCAGCGTTGAGGTCGAGGGGGCGACGCAGTACTTC
CDR3aa: CSVEVEGATQYF

d_gene: TRBD1
j_gene: TRBJ2-1
v_gene: TRBV18
abundance: -
CDR3nt: TGTGCCAGCTCACCCCCAGGGACAGGGGTTATAAATGAGCAGTTCTTC
CDR3aa: CASSPPGTGVINEQFF

d_gene: -
j_gene: TRBJ2-1
v_gene: TRBV11-3
abundance: -
CDR3nt: TGTGCCAGCAGCTATGACGGGTCGGGGTACAATGAGCAGTTCTTC
CDR3aa: CASSYDGSGYNEQFF

d_gene: -
j_gene: TRBJ2-5
v_gene: TRBV7-2
abundance: -
CDR3nt: TGTGCCAGCAGCCCCGACGGGGCCAGGGGATCGGAGACCCAGTACTTC
CDR3aa: CASSPDGARGSETQYF

d_gene: TRBD1
j_gene: TRBJ2-1
v_gene: TRBV5-1
abundance: -
CDR3nt: TGCGCCAGCAGTTCCTCCGGACAGGCCTACAATGAGCAGTTCTTC
CDR3aa: CASSSSGQAYNEQFF

d_gene: -
j_gene: TRBJ2-7
v_gene: TRBV7-6
abundance: -
CDR3nt: TGTGCCAGCAGCTTAGGAGGACTTGGCGAGCAGTACTTC
CDR3aa: CASSLGGLGEQYF

d_gene: -
j_gene: TRBJ1-2
v_gene: TRBV5-8
abundance: -
CDR3nt: TGTGCCAGCAGCGGCACGTCCGGGTCCCTAACGTATGGCTACACCTTC
CDR3aa: CASSGTSGSLTYGYTF

d_gene: -
j_gene: TRBJ2-7
v_gene: TRBV6-1
abundance: medium-sized
CDR3nt: TGTGCCTTACTAATAGCTAGGATAGGCGAGCAGTACTTC
CDR3aa: CALLIARIGEQYF

d_gene: TRBD2
j_gene: TRBJ2-1
v_gene: TRBV5-6
abundance: -
CDR3nt: TGTGCCAGCAGCCAAATAATAGCGGGAGGATACTACAATGAGCAGTTCTTC
CDR3aa: CASSQIIAGGYYNEQFF

d_gene: TRBD2
j_gene: TRBJ2-1
v_gene: TRBV11-3
abundance: -
CDR3nt: TGTGCCAGCAGCTTAGATCGGCTAGCGGGGGCTGTGGGCGATGAGCAGTTCTTC
CDR3aa: CASSLDRLAGAVGDEQFF

d_gene: -
j_gene: TRBJ1-2
v_gene: TRBV28
abundance: once
CDR3nt: TGTGCCAGCAGACTCGCCTTAGGGGACTATGGCTACACCTTC
CDR3aa: CASRLALGDYGYTF

d_gene: -
j_gene: TRBJ2-2
v_gene: TRBV2
abundance: few
CDR3nt: TGTGCCAGCATACTCCATCCGAACACCGGGGAGCTGTTTTTT
CDR3aa: CASILHPNTGELFF

d_gene: -
j_gene: TRBJ2-5
v_gene: TRBV15
abundance: once
CDR3nt: TGTGCCACCAGCAGAGATCCGTACAGGTCCCAAGAGACCCAGTACTTC
CDR3aa: CATSRDPYRSQETQYF

d_gene: -
j_gene: TRBJ1-2
v_gene: TRBV15
abundance: -
CDR3nt: TGTGCCACCAGCAGTATCAACCAGGAAGGTGGCTACACCTTC
CDR3aa: CATSSINQEGGYTF

d_gene: -
j_gene: TRBJ2-7
v_gene: TRBV4-2
abundance: few
CDR3nt: TGTGCCAGCAGCCACGAACTAAACTACGAGCAGTACTTC
CDR3aa: CASSHELNYEQYF

d_gene: TRBD1
j_gene: TRBJ1-1
v_gene: TRBV6-6
abundance: -
CDR3nt: TGTGCCAGCAGGGGGGGACAGTTTGAAGCTTTCTTT
CDR3aa: CASRGGQFEAFF

d_gene: -
j_gene: TRBJ1-2
v_gene: TRBV19
abundance: -
CDR3nt: TGTGCCAGTAGTATGGAGGGGTTTGGTGGCTACACCTTC
CDR3aa: CASSMEGFGGYTF

d_gene: -
j_gene: TRBJ2-2
v_gene: TRBV25-1
abundance: -
CDR3nt: TGTGCCAGCAGTGAATCAGAAAATCGGGTAGGAGCCGGGGAGCTGTTTTTT
CDR3aa: CASSESENRVGAGELFF

d_gene: -
j_gene: TRBJ1-5
v_gene: TRBV19
abundance: -
CDR3nt: TGTGCCAGTAGTATAGGGCATCAGCCCCAGCATTTT
CDR3aa: CASSIGHQPQHF

d_gene: -
j_gene: TRBJ1-3
v_gene: TRBV5-1
abundance: -
CDR3nt: TGCGCCAGCAGCCGGCCGGACAGCACCTCTGGAAACACCATATATTTT
CDR3aa: CASSRPDSTSGNTIYF

d_gene: -
j_gene: TRBJ1-4
v_gene: TRBV11-2
abundance: -
CDR3nt: TGTGCCAGCAGCTGGACCAGGGGAAATAATGAAAAACTGTTTTTT
CDR3aa: CASSWTRGNNEKLFF

d_gene: TRBD1
j_gene: TRBJ2-7
v_gene: TRBV9
abundance: -
CDR3nt: TGTGCCAGCAGCGTAGATGACAGGGGCATGAGGGAGCAGTACTTC
CDR3aa: CASSVDDRGMREQYF

d_gene: TRBD1
j_gene: TRBJ1-3
v_gene: TRBV27
abundance: -
CDR3nt: TGTGCCAGAAGCCCGGTGACAGGGGACGGAAACACCATATATTTT
CDR3aa: CARSPVTGDGNTIYF

d_gene: TRBD1
j_gene: TRBJ2-1
v_gene: TRBV29-1
abundance: -
CDR3nt: TGCAGCGTAAAACGACAGGGTACCTACAATGAGCAGTTCTTC
CDR3aa: CSVKRQGTYNEQFF

d_gene: TRBD2
j_gene: TRBJ2-1
v_gene: TRBV10-3
abundance: -
CDR3nt: TGTGCCACCTCTCTAGCGGGAATAGGCAATGAGCAGTTCTTC
CDR3aa: CATSLAGIGNEQFF

d_gene: -
j_gene: TRBJ2-1
v_gene: TRBV7-2
abundance: -
CDR3nt: TGTGCCAGCAGCTTACCCAGACTAGTTGATGAGCAGTTCTTC
CDR3aa: CASSLPRLVDEQFF

d_gene: TRBD1
j_gene: TRBJ2-5
v_gene: TRBV5-4
abundance: -
CDR3nt: TGTGCCAGCAGCAGTAAACAGGGGCAAGAGACCCAGTACTTC
CDR3aa: CASSSKQGQETQYF

d_gene: TRBD2
j_gene: TRBJ2-4
v_gene: TRBV4-2
abundance: large
CDR3nt: TGTGCCAGCAGCCAAGAAGTGGTCAAGCGGGGCGGTGTCATTCAGTACTTC
CDR3aa: CASSQEVVKRGGVIQYF

d_gene: -
j_gene: TRBJ2-2
v_gene: TRBV11-2
abundance: -
CDR3nt: TGTGCCAGCAGCATGGGGGCACCCGGGGAGCTGTTTTTT
CDR3aa: CASSMGAPGELFF

d_gene: TRBD2
j_gene: TRBJ2-3
v_gene: TRBV27
abundance: -
CDR3nt: TGTGCCAGCAGTTTAATCTGGGGAGGGCAACGTACGCAGTATTTT
CDR3aa: CASSLIWGGQRTQYF

d_gene: -
j_gene: TRBJ2-3
v_gene: TRBV18
abundance: -
CDR3nt: TGTGCCAGCTCACCCCTGAGGGCGTCGGGGACTAGCACAGATACGCAGTATTTT
CDR3aa: CASSPLRASGTSTDTQYF